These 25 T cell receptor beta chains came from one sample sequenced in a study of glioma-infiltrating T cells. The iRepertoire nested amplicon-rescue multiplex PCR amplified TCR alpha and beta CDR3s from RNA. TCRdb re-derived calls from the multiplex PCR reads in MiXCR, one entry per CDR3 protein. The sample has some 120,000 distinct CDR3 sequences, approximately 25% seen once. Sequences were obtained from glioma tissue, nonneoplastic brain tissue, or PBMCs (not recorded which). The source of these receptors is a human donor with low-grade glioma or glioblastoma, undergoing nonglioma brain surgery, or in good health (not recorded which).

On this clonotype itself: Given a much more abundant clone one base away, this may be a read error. The CDR3 bases are TGTGCCAGCAGCCCCGGACAGGCGAATAATGAAAGACTGTTTTTT. It specifies CASSPGQANNERLFF. J is TRBJ1-4 and V is TRBV7-2; 7 positions match TRBD1. In germline, CDR1 is SGHTA, CDR2 FQGNSA. The CDR3 consists of 15 residues.

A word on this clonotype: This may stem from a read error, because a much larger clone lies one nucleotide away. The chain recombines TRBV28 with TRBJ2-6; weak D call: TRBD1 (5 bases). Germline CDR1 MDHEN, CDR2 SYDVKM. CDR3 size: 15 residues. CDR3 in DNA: TGTGCCAGCAGTGCTCCCAACTCTGGGGCCAACGTCCTGGCTTTC. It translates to CASSAPNSGANVLAF.

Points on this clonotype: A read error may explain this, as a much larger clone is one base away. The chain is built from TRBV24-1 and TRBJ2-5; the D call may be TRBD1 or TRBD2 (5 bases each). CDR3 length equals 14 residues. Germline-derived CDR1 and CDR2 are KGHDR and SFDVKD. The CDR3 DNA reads TGTGCCACCAGTGAGGGAGTGCGCATGGGGACCCATTACTTC. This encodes CATSEGVRMGTHYF.

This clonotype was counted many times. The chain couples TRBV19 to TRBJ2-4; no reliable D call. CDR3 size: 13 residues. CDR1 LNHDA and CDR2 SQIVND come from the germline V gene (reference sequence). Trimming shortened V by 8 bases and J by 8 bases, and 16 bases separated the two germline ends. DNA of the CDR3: TGTGCCAGTGCGATTAGTTCTGAGGACATTCAGTACTTC. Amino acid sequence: CASAISSEDIQYF. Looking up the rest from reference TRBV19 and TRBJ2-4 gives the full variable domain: DGGITQSPKYLFRKEGQNVTLSCEQNLNHDAMYWYRQDPGQGLRLIYYSQIVNDFQKGDIAEGYSVSREKKESFPLTVTSAQKNPTAFYLCASAISSEDIQYFGAGTRLSVL.

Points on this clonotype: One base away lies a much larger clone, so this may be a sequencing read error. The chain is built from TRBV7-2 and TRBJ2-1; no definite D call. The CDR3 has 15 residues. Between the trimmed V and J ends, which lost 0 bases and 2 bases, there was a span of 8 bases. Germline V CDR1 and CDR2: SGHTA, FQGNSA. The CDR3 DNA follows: TGTGCCAGCAGCTTAGCCGTCCAGCCCTACAATGAGCAGTTCTTC. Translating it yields CASSLAVQPYNEQFF.

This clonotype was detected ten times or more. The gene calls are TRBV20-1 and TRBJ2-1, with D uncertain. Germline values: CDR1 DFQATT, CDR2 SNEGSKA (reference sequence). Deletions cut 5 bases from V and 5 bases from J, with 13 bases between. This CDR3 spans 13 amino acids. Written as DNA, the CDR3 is TGCAGTGCTTTAGAGTTATCAAACAATGAGCAGTTCTTC. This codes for CSALELSNNEQFF.

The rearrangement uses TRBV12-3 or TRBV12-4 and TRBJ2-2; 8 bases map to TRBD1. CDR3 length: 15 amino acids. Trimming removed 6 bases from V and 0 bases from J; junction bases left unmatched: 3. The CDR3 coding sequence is TGTGCCAGCAGCCCGACAGGGGCGAACACCGGGGAGCTGTTTTTT. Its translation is CASSPTGANTGELFF.

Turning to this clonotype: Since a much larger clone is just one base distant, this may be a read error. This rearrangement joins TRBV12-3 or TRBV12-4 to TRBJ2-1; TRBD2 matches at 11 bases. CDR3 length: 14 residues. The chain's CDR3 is CAGSFGTSGDEQFF. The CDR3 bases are TGTGCCGGCAGTTTTGGGACTAGCGGCGATGAGCAGTTCTTC.

This CDR3 reads CSASDEDSPLAAFF. In nucleotides, the CDR3 is TGCAGTGCTAGCGATGAGGACAGTCCACTTGCCGCTTTCTTT. The gene calls are TRBV20-1 and TRBJ1-1, with a possible D match to TRBD1 (6 bases). The CDR3 runs 14 residues. V was clipped by 3 bases and J by 11 bases, with 22 bases between them. Looked up from germline, CDR1 is DFQATT and CDR2 is SNEGSKA (reference sequence).

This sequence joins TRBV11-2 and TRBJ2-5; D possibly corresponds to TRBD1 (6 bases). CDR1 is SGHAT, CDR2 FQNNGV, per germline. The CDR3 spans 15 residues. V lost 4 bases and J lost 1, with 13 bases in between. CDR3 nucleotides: TGTGCCAGCAGCTCGTTCAGGGGCCTCCAAGAGACCCAGTACTTC. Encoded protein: CASSSFRGLQETQYF. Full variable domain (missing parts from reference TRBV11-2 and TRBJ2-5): EAGVAQSPRYKIIEKRQSVAFWCNPISGHATLYWYQQILGQGPKLLIQFQNNGVVDDSQLPKDRFSAERLKGVDSTLKIQPAKLEDSAVYLCASSSFRGLQETQYFGPGTRLLVL.

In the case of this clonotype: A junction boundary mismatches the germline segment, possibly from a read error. CDR3 DNA sequence: TGTGCCAGCAGCCAAGCTGGAGAAAGCAAAGATACGCAGTATTTT. Amino acid sequence: CASSQAGESKDTQYF. The V call is TRBV7-3, the J call TRBJ2-3, with D unresolved. The CDR3 has 15 residues. The germline CDR1 and CDR2 sequences are SGHTA and FQGTGA. Together with reference TRBV7-3 and TRBJ2-3, the CDR3 gives the full variable domain: GAGVSQTPSNKVTEKGKYVELRCDPISGHTALYWYRQSLGQGPEFLIYFQGTGAADDSGLPNDRFFAVRPEGSVSTLKIQRTERGDSAVYLCASSQAGESKDTQYFGPGTRLTVL.

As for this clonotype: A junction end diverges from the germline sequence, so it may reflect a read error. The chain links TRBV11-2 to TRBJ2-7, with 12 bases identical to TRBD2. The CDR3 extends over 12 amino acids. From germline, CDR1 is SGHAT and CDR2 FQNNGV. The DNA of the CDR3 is TGTGCCAGCAGCGTTGGACTAGCGGGACGACACTTC. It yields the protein CASSVGLAGRHF.

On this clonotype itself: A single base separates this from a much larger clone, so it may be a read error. CDR3: CASRQVWDRGQEQPQHF. As DNA, the CDR3 is TGTGCCAGCCGCCAAGTCTGGGACAGGGGGCAAGAACAGCCCCAGCATTTT. This sequence joins TRBV4-2 and TRBJ1-5; 12 bases are a match to TRBD1. This CDR3 contains 17 residues. In germline, CDR1 is LGHNA, CDR2 YNFKEQ.

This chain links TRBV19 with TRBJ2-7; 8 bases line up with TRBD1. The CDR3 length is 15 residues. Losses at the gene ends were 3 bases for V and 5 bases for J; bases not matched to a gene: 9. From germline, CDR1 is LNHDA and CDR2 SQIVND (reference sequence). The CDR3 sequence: CASSIKTGGPNEQYF. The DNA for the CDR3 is TGTGCCAGTAGTATTAAAACAGGGGGGCCCAACGAGCAGTACTTC.

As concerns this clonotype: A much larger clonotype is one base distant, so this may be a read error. CDR3 nucleotides: TGCGCCAGCAGCCAAGGGGTGCGCCAGGCCGCTTCCTTT. Its translation is CASSQGVRQAASF. The chain links TRBV4-1 to TRBJ1-1; D is undetermined. This CDR3 contains 13 residues. Per germline, CDR1 MGHRA and CDR2 YSYEKL.

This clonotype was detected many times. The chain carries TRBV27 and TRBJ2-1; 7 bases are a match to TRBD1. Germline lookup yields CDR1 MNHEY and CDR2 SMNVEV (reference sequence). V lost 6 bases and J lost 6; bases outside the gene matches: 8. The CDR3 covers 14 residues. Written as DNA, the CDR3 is TGTGCCAGCAGCGATAGACAGGGCGGCAATGAGCAGTTCTTC. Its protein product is CASSDRQGGNEQFF.

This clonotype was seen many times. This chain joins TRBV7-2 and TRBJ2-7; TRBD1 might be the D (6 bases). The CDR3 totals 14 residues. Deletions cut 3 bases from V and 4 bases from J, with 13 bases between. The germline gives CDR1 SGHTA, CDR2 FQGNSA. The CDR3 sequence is CASSFGDNAYEQYF. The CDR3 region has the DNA TGTGCCAGCAGCTTCGGGGACAACGCATACGAGCAGTACTTC.

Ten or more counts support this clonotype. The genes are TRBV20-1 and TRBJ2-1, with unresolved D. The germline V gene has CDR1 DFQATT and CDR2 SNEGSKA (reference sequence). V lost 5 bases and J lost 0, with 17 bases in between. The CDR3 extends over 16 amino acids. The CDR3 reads CSAPLRAPGSYNEQFF. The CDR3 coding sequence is TGCAGTGCTCCGCTGCGAGCGCCGGGCTCCTACAATGAGCAGTTCTTC.

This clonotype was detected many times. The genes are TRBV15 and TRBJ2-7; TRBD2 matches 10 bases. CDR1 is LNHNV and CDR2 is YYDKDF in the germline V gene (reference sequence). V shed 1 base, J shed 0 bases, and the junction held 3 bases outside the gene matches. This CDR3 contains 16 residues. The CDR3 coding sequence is TGTGCCACCAGCAGAGGAGGGACTAGCGTCTCCTACGAGCAGTACTTC. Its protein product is CATSRGGTSVSYEQYF.

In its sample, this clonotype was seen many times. CDR3 residues: CASSKSGQLKDGYTF. The CDR3 nucleotides read TGTGCCAGCAGCAAATCGGGACAGTTGAAGGATGGCTACACCTTC. This rearrangement joins TRBV7-3 to TRBJ1-2; 7 bases align to TRBD1. Per germline, CDR1 SGHTA and CDR2 FQGTGA. The V and J ends lost 5 bases and 6 bases, in that order; junction bases with no gene match: 12. CDR3 length: 15 residues.

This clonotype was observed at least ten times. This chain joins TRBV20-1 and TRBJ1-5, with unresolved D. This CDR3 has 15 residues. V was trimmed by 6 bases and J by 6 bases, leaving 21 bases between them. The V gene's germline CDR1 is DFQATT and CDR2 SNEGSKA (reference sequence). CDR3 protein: CSAPSEGSGVQPQHF. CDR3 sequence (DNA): TGCAGTGCCCCGAGTGAAGGAAGTGGGGTTCAGCCCCAGCATTTT.

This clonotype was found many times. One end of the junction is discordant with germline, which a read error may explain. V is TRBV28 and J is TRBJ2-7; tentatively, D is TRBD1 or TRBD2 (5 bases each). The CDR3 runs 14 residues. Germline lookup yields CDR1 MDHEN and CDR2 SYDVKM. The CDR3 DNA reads TGTGCCAGCAGGAAGGGACCGGCATCCTTCGAGCAGTACTTC. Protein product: CASRKGPASFEQYF.

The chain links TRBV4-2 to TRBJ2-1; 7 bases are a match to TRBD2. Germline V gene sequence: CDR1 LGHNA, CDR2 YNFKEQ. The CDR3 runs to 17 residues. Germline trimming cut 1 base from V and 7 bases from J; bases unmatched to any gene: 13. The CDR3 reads CASSQVSSGNNWNEQFF. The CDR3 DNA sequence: TGTGCCAGCAGCCAAGTTTCTAGCGGAAACAACTGGAATGAGCAGTTCTTC.

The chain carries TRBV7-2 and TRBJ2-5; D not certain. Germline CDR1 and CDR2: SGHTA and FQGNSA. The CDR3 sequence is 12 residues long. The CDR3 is CAGPGPGETQYF. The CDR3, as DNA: TGTGCAGGACCGGGCCCTGGCGAGACCCAGTACTTC.

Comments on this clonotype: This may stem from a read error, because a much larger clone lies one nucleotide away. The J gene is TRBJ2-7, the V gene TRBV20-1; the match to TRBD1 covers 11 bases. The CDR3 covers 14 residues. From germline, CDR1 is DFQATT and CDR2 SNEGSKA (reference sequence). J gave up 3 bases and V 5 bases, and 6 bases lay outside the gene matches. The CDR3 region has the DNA TGCAGTGCTCAGGACAGGGGGCGCGACTACGAGCAGTACTTC. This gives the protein CSAQDRGRDYEQYF.